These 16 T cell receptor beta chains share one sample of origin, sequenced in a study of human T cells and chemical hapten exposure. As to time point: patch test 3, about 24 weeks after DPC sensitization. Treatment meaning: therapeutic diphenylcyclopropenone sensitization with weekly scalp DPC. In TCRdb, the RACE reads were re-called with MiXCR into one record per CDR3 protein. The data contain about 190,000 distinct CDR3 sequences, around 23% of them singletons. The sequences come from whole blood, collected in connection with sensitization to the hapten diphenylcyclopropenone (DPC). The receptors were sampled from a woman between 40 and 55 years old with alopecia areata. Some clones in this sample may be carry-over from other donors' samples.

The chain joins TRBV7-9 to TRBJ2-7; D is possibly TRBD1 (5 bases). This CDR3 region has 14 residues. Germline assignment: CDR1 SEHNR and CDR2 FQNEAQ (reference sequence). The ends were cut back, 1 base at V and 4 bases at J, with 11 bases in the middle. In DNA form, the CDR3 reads TGTGCCAGCAGCTTAGGTTCCAGGGCATACGAGCAGTACTTC. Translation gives CASSLGSRAYEQYF.

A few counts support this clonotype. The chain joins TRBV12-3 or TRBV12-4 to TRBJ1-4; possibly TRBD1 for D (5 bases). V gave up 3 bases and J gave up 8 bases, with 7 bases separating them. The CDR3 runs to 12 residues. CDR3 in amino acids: CASSLGREKLFF. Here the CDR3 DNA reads TGTGCCAGCAGTTTGGGGCGGGAAAAACTGTTTTTT.

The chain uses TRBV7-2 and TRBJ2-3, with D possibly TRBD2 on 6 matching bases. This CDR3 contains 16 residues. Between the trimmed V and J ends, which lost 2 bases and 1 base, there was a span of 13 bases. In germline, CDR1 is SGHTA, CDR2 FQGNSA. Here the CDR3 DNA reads TGTGCCAGCAGCTTAATGGAGTGGGGGGGCACAGATACGCAGTATTTT. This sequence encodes CASSLMEWGGTDTQYF. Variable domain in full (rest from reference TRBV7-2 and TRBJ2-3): GAGVSQSPSNKVTEKGKDVELRCDPISGHTALYWYRQSLGQGLEFLIYFQGNSAPDKSGLPSDRFSAERTGGSVSTLTIQRTQQEDSAVYLCASSLMEWGGTDTQYFGPGTRLTVL.

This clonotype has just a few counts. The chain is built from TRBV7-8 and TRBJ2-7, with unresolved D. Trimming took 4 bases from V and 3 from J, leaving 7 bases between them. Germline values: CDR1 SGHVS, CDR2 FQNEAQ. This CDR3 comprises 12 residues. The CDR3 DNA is TGTGCCAGCAGCTCCTTCCTCTACGAGCAGTACTTC. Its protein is CASSSFLYEQYF.

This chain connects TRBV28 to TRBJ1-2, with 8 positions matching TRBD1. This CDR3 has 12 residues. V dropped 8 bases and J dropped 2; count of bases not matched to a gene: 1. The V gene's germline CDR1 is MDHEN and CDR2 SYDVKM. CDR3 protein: CASSGGNYGYTF. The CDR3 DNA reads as TGTGCCAGCTCAGGGGGCAACTATGGCTACACCTTC.

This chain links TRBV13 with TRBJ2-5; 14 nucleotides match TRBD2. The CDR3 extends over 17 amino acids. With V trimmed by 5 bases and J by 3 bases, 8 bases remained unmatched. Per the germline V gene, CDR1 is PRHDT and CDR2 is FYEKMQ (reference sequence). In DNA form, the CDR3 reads TGTGCCAGCAGCCCGGGACTAGCGGGAGTCTCAGAAGAGACCCAGTACTTC. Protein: CASSPGLAGVSEETQYF.

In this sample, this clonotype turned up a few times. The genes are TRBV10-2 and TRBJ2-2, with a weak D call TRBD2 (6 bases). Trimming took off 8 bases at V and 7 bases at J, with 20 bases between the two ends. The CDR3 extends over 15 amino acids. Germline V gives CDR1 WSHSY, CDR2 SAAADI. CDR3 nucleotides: TGCGCCAGCCGAGATTACGGGAGTAGAATCGGGGAGCTGTTTTTT. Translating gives CASRDYGSRIGELFF.

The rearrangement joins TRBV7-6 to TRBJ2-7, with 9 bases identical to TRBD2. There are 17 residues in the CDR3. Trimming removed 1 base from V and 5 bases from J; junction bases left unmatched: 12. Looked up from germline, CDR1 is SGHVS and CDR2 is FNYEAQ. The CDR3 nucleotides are TGTGCCAGCAGCTTAGAAATAGCGGGAGTTGGTTCCCACGAGCAGTACTTC. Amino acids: CASSLEIAGVGSHEQYF.

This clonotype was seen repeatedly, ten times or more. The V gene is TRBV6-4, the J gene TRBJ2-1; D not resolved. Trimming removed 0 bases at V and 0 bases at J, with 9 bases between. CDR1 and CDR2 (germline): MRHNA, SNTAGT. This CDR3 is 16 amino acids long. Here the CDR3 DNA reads TGTGCCAGCAGTGACTCGAAGGTGAGCTCCTACAATGAGCAGTTCTTC. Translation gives CASSDSKVSSYNEQFF.

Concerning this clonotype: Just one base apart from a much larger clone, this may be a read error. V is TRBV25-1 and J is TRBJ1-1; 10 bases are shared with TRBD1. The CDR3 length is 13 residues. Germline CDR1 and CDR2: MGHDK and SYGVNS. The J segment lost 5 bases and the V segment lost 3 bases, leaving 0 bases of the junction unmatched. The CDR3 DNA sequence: TGTGCCAGCAGTGAGGGACAGGGGACTGAAGCTTTCTTT. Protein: CASSEGQGTEAFF.

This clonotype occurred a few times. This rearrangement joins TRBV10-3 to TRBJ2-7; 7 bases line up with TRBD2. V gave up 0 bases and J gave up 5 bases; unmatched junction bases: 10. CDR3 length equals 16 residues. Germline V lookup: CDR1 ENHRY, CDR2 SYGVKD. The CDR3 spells CAISESVLAAGNEQYF. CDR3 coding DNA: TGTGCCATCAGTGAGTCGGTGCTAGCGGCGGGGAACGAGCAGTACTTC.

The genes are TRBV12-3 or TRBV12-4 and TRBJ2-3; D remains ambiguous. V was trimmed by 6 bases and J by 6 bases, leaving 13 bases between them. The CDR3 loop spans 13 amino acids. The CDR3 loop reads CASRIFLYDTQYF. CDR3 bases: TGTGCCAGCAGAATCTTCCTTTACGATACGCAGTATTTT.

The CDR3: CASRKGTNNEQFF. DNA for the CDR3: TGTGCCAGCAGGAAGGGGACCAACAATGAGCAGTTCTTC. J is TRBJ2-1 and V is TRBV2, with D perhaps matching TRBD1 or TRBD2 (5 bases each). V lost 6 bases and J lost 5, with 11 bases in between. This CDR3 region has 13 residues. Germline CDR1 is SNHLY and CDR2 is FYNNEI.

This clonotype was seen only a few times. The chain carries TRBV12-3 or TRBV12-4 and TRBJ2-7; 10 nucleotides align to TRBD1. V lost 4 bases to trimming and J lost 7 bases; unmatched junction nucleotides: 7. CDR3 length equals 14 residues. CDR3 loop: CASSSGTGVGEQYF. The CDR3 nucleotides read TGTGCCAGCAGTTCTGGGACAGGGGTTGGAGAGCAGTACTTC.

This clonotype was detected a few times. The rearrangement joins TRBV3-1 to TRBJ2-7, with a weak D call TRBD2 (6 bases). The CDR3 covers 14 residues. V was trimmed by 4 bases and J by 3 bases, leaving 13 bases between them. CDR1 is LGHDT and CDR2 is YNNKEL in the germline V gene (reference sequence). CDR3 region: CASSRPGLNYEQYF. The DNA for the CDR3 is TGTGCCAGCAGCCGACCGGGACTGAACTACGAGCAGTACTTC.

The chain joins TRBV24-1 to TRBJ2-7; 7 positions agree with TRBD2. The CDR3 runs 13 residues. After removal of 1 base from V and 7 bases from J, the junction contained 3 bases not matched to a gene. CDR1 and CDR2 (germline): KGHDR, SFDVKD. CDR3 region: CATSDFRGGEQYF. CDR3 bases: TGTGCCACCAGTGATTTCCGGGGAGGGGAGCAGTACTTC.